One sample yielded the 31 T cell receptor beta chains listed below, sequenced in a study of T cells in Graves' hyperthyroidism and ophthalmopathy. It was RNA transcripts that yielded the amplified TCR beta CDR3 regions. TCR CDR3 underwent first-round RT-PCR with the HTBI primer set. TCRdb re-derived calls from the multiplex PCR reads in MiXCR, one entry per CDR3 protein. The sample has hundreds of thousands of distinct CDR3 sequences; about 14% are singletons. Sequenced input: blood. These TCRs come from a woman between 18 and 29 years old with Graves' hyperthyroidism.

V usage is TRBV2 and J usage is TRBJ1-5; no clear D gene. Deletions cut 2 bases from V and 3 bases from J, with 8 bases between. Germline V CDR1 and CDR2: SNHLY, FYNNEI. This CDR3 has 14 amino acids. The CDR3 sequence: CASSEWSSNQPQHF. As DNA, the CDR3 is TGTGCCAGCAGTGAATGGTCATCCAATCAGCCCCAGCATTTT.

This clonotype was seen many times. J is TRBJ2-7 and V is TRBV12-3 or TRBV12-4; 7 bases are a match to TRBD1. This CDR3 has 14 residues. The J segment lost 7 bases and the V segment lost 3 bases, leaving 9 bases of the junction unmatched. In DNA, the CDR3 is TGTGCCAGCAGTTTTACTGGACAGGCCGAGGAGCAGTACTTC. This translates into CASSFTGQAEEQYF.

This clonotype has at least ten counts. The CDR3 loop reads CASSFLGTGVQETQYF. The CDR3 DNA reads as TGTGCCAGCAGCTTCCTCGGGACCGGAGTGCAAGAGACCCAGTACTTC. V gene TRBV28 combines with J gene TRBJ2-5; possibly TRBD1 or TRBD2 for D (5 bases each). Trimming took 6 bases from V and 2 from J, leaving 19 bases between them. This CDR3 region has 16 residues. Germline V gives CDR1 MDHEN, CDR2 SYDVKM.

This clonotype was detected many times. The rearrangement links TRBV11-3 to TRBJ2-5; no definite D call. The germline V gene has CDR1 SGHNT and CDR2 YENEEA. Trimming removed 3 bases at V and 5 bases at J, with 10 bases between. The CDR3 is 13 residues long. CDR3 in amino acids: CASSFRPWETQYF. The CDR3 DNA is TGTGCCAGCAGCTTTAGACCCTGGGAGACCCAGTACTTC.

This clonotype was found many times. The chain couples TRBV30 to TRBJ1-4; D gene uncertain. V lost 4 bases and J 8 bases, leaving 14 bases between the germline ends. The CDR3 has 13 amino acids. The germline V gene has CDR1 GTSNPN and CDR2 SVGIG (reference sequence). The CDR3 region is CAWKAGDGEKLFF. The DNA for the CDR3 is TGTGCCTGGAAAGCGGGCGATGGCGAAAAACTGTTTTTT. The complete variable domain, with remaining parts taken from reference TRBV30 and TRBJ1-4, reads SQTIHQWPATLVQPVGSPLSLECTVEGTSNPNLYWYRQAAGRGLQLLFYSVGIGQISSEVPQNLSASRPQDRQFILSSKKLLLSDSGFYLCAWKAGDGEKLFFGSGTQLSVL.

The sample holds many counts of this clonotype. This chain uses TRBV12-3 or TRBV12-4 with TRBJ2-7; D is undetermined. The CDR3 contains 16 residues. V shed 6 bases and J shed 0 bases, with 18 bases lying between them. The DNA for the CDR3 is TGTGCCAGCAGAGCCGACGATACAATGAGCTCCTACGAGCAGTACTTC. It yields the protein CASRADDTMSSYEQYF.

This clonotype occurred many times. The chain recombines TRBV6-1 with TRBJ2-1; 12 nucleotides line up with TRBD2. J lost 1 base, V lost 5 bases, and 6 bases had no gene match. The germline V gene has CDR1 MNHNS and CDR2 SASEGT. This CDR3 spans 17 amino acids. The CDR3 DNA is TGTGCCAGCAGTTTAGGACTAGCGGGACCTTCCTACAATGAGCAGTTCTTC. This codes for CASSLGLAGPSYNEQFF.

This clonotype was seen more than once but under ten times. V and J are TRBV5-1 and TRBJ2-1, with 10 bases that match TRBD2. This CDR3 spans 16 amino acids. J was trimmed by 4 bases and V by 2 bases; bases with no gene match: 6. Germline CDR1 SGHRS, CDR2 YFSETQ. CDR3: CASSFTSGARYNEQFF. As DNA, the CDR3 is TGCGCCAGCAGCTTTACTAGCGGGGCCCGTTACAATGAGCAGTTCTTC.

This chain links TRBV28 with TRBJ2-5; 16 nucleotides align to TRBD2. The length of the CDR3 is 17 residues. The germline V gene encodes CDR1 MDHEN and CDR2 SYDVKM. Trimming cost V 3 bases and J 4 bases; bases outside gene matches: 5. The CDR3 coding sequence is TGTGCCAGCAGTTTGTTGGGGACTAGCGGGAGGGGAGAGACCCAGTACTTC. Translation: CASSLLGTSGRGETQYF.

Only a few counts were recorded for this clonotype. The J gene is TRBJ2-1, the V gene TRBV7-2, with 10 nucleotides matching TRBD2. The V segment lost 5 bases and the J segment 4 bases; nucleotides outside the gene matches: 8. In germline, CDR1 is SGHTA, CDR2 FQGNSA. The CDR3 loop spans 16 amino acids. CDR3 nucleotides: TGTGCCAGCAGCCTTGGACTAGCGGCTAGGTACAATGAGCAGTTCTTC. Protein product: CASSLGLAARYNEQFF. The entire variable domain, with the rest obtained from reference TRBV7-2 and TRBJ2-1, is as follows: GAGVSQSPSNKVTEKGKDVELRCDPISGHTALYWYRQSLGQGLEFLIYFQGNSAPDKSGLPSDRFSAERTGGSVSTLTIQRTQQEDSAVYLCASSLGLAARYNEQFFGPGTRLTVL.

This clonotype appeared a few times. This chain links TRBV27 with TRBJ2-7, with D unclear. The germline gives CDR1 MNHEY, CDR2 SMNVEV (reference sequence). This CDR3 has 15 amino acids. V gave up 4 bases and J gave up 4 bases, with 17 bases separating them. CDR3 sequence reads: CASSSDDKFTYEQYF. CDR3 bases: TGTGCCAGCAGTTCCGACGACAAGTTCACGTACGAGCAGTACTTC.

This clonotype was found many times. The gene calls are TRBV30 and TRBJ2-7; TRBD2 aligns across 8 bases. The CDR3 spans 14 residues. Germline assignment: CDR1 GTSNPN and CDR2 SVGIG (reference sequence). V lost 4 bases and J lost 5; bases outside the gene matches: 10. The CDR3 loop reads CAWTPGLVFDEQYF. CDR3 bases: TGTGCCTGGACCCCGGGACTAGTCTTCGACGAGCAGTACTTC.

As regards this clonotype: This may be a read error: a much more frequent sequence differs by one nucleotide. V usage is TRBV29-1 and J usage is TRBJ2-1, with D perhaps TRBD1 (6 bases). The J call may be incorrect, as the DNA end agrees better with TRBJ2-7. CDR1 and CDR2 (germline): SQVTM, ANQGSEA. The CDR3 spans 12 residues. The CDR3 loop is CSVGAHRNEQYF. In DNA form, the CDR3 reads TGCAGCGTGGGGGCCCACCGCAATGAGCAGTACTTC.

This clonotype has just a few counts. This sequence joins TRBV7-2 and TRBJ1-5; the D gene is possibly TRBD1 (5 bases). The length of the CDR3 is 15 residues. V lost 4 bases and J lost 3, with 13 bases in between. Germline V gene data show CDR1 as SGHTA and CDR2 as FQGNSA. In DNA form, the CDR3 reads TGTGCCAGCAGCTCCGAACTAGGGGCCAATCAGCCCCAGCATTTT. Translating gives CASSSELGANQPQHF.

This clonotype was detected only once. A much larger clone differs by one base, so this may be a read error. V gene TRBV7-9 combines with J gene TRBJ2-1, with 10 bases fitting TRBD1. The germline CDR1 and CDR2 sequences are SEHNR and FQNEAQ (reference sequence). The CDR3 has 17 amino acids. CDR3 protein: CASSLGPRGQGSNEQSF. CDR3 nucleotides: TGTGCCAGCAGCTTAGGCCCCAGGGGACAGGGGAGCAATGAGCAGTCCTTC. Filled out from reference TRBV7-9 and TRBJ2-1, the complete variable domain reads DTGVSQNPRHKITKRGQNVTFRCDPISEHNRLYWYRQTLGQGPEFLTYFQNEAQLEKSRLLSDRFSAERPKGSFSTLEIQRTEQGDSAMYLCASSLGPRGQGSNEQSFGPGTRLTVL.

The chain combines TRBV4-1 with TRBJ2-1; D possibly uses TRBD1 or TRBD2 (7 bases each). Trimming cost V 0 bases and J 10 bases, with 16 bases left between them. The CDR3 is made up of 15 amino acids. CDR1 is MGHRA, CDR2 YSYEKL, per germline. CDR3 region: CASSQDQGGGYEQFF. Written as DNA, the CDR3 is TGCGCCAGCAGCCAAGATCAGGGAGGGGGCTACGAGCAGTTCTTC.

This clonotype was detected only a few times. The chain couples TRBV12-3 or TRBV12-4 to TRBJ2-6; 7 bases match TRBD1. V lost 7 bases and J lost 0; bases outside the gene matches: 9. This CDR3 contains 17 residues. CDR3 nucleotide sequence: TGTGCCAGCATTCTTCCGGGACAGTCCTCTGGGGCCAACGTCCTGACTTTC. It codes for CASILPGQSSGANVLTF.

This clonotype came up many times. J is TRBJ2-7 and V is TRBV9; possibly TRBD1 for D (6 bases). Germline assignment: CDR1 SGDLS and CDR2 YYNGEE. The CDR3 covers 13 residues. The germline V and J ends were trimmed by 4 bases and 6 bases, with 14 bases remaining between them. CDR3 coding DNA: TGTGCCAGCAGCCTTGAGGGGGAAGGCGAGCAGTACTTC. Translated, it gives CASSLEGEGEQYF.

This clonotype was seen repeatedly, ten times or more. The genes are TRBV27 and TRBJ2-1; maybe TRBD1 (8 bases). The V end lost 7 bases, the J end lost 4 bases, and 17 bases lay between the germline ends. The germline CDR1 and CDR2 sequences are MNHEY and SMNVEV (reference sequence). This CDR3 contains 15 residues. The CDR3 bases are TGTGCCAGCAACCTCGACAGGGGAGGGTACAATGAGCAGTTCTTC. Its protein is CASNLDRGGYNEQFF.

The CDR3 nucleotides are TGTGCCAGTAAAACAGGGGAGGAGCAGTACTTC. It yields the protein CASKTGEEQYF. This chain connects TRBV19 to TRBJ2-7; 7 nucleotides align to TRBD1. The germline CDR1 and CDR2 sequences are LNHDA and SQIVND (reference sequence). With V trimmed by 7 bases and J by 7 bases, 4 bases remained unmatched. CDR3 length: 11 residues.

The gene calls are TRBV19 and TRBJ1-1; 10 bases align to TRBD1. CDR3 length: 17 amino acids. The V and J ends lost 4 bases and 1 base, in that order; junction bases with no gene match: 9. CDR1 is LNHDA, CDR2 SQIVND, per germline (reference sequence). Here the CDR3 reads CASSRRQGAFGNTEAFF. The CDR3 DNA is TGTGCCAGTAGTAGGCGACAGGGGGCATTCGGGAACACTGAAGCTTTCTTT.

The V gene is TRBV7-3, the J gene TRBJ2-3, with D uncertain. In germline, CDR1 is SGHTA, CDR2 FQGTGA. This CDR3 is built from 16 residues. V lost 5 bases, J lost 3 bases, and 18 bases lay in between. The DNA of the CDR3 is TGTGCCAGCAGCCCGTCGCCCCGTTATGCGACAGATACGCAGTATTTT. This gives the protein CASSPSPRYATDTQYF.

The chain links TRBV20-1 to TRBJ2-2, with 13 positions matching TRBD2. Germline trimming cut 0 bases from V and 2 bases from J; bases unmatched to any gene: 12. CDR1 and CDR2 (germline): DFQATT, SNEGSKA (reference sequence). CDR3 length: 20 amino acids. The CDR3, as DNA: TGCAGTGCTAGAGAGAGGACTAGCGGGAGCGCCAGGATAAACACCGGGGAGCTGTTTTTT. Its protein is CSARERTSGSARINTGELFF.

Ten or more counts support this clonotype. The chain couples TRBV12-3 or TRBV12-4 to TRBJ2-1; 8 positions match TRBD1. V lost 7 bases and J lost 6; bases outside the gene matches: 8. The CDR3 sequence is 14 residues long. The CDR3 spells CASTPDRVVNEQFF. Written as DNA, the CDR3 is TGTGCCAGCACTCCGGACAGGGTAGTCAATGAGCAGTTCTTC.

This clonotype was seen many times. The V gene is TRBV20-1, the J gene TRBJ2-5; 9 bases align to TRBD2. The CDR3 loop spans 14 amino acids. Germline loops: CDR1 DFQATT, CDR2 SNEGSKA (reference sequence). V lost 7 bases and J lost 3; bases outside the gene matches: 9. The CDR3 reads CSERGAGGEETQYF. CDR3 bases: TGCAGTGAAAGAGGGGCGGGAGGGGAAGAGACCCAGTACTTC.

This clonotype has more than one count but fewer than ten. V usage is TRBV5-6 and J usage is TRBJ1-6; D might be TRBD1 (5 bases). CDR1 is SGHDT and CDR2 is YYEEEE in the germline V gene. The CDR3 has 16 residues. With 0 bases removed from V and 10 bases from J, the gap between germline ends came to 17 bases. CDR3 nucleotide sequence: TGTGCCAGCAGCTTGGTTAATTCGCAGGGACGATCACCCCTCCACTTT. Protein: CASSLVNSQGRSPLHF. The full variable domain, rest sourced from reference TRBV5-6 and TRBJ1-6, is DAGVTQSPTHLIKTRGQQVTLRCSPKSGHDTVSWYQQALGQGPQFIFQYYEEEERQRGNFPDRFSGHQFPNYSSELNVNALLLGDSALYLCASSLVNSQGRSPLHFGNGTRLTVT.

This clonotype was counted ten times or more. The CDR3 nucleotides read TGTGCCAGCTCACCTGGGAACTATGAGCAGTTCTTC. It is translated as CASSPGNYEQFF. The J gene is TRBJ2-1, the V gene TRBV18; D is ambiguous. Germline-derived CDR1 and CDR2 are KGHSH and LQKENI. V dropped 3 bases and J dropped 8 bases, with 8 bases sitting between them. The CDR3 runs to 12 residues.

This clonotype appeared many times. The chain joins TRBV4-1 to TRBJ2-5; D is uncertain. CDR1 is MGHRA, CDR2 YSYEKL, per germline. The V and J ends lost 0 bases and 4 bases respectively, with 6 bases between them. The CDR3 contains 13 residues. CDR3 coding DNA: TGCGCCAGCAGCCAAGAAGTCTCAGAGACCCAGTACTTC. Encoded protein: CASSQEVSETQYF.

This clonotype was counted at least ten times. J is TRBJ2-1 and V is TRBV5-1; tentative D call: TRBD1 (7 bases). Germline V gives CDR1 SGHRS, CDR2 YFSETQ. This CDR3 is built from 17 residues. V lost 0 bases and J lost 4, with 17 bases in between. The CDR3 reads CASSLGPGGGVYNEQFF. For the CDR3, the DNA is TGCGCCAGCAGCTTGGGGCCCGGAGGGGGCGTGTACAATGAGCAGTTCTTC.

This clonotype showed up just a few times. CDR3 DNA sequence: TGTGCCAGCAGTTTATTGGACACTAACACAGATACGCAGTATTTT. This encodes CASSLLDTNTDTQYF. The chain employs TRBV12-3 or TRBV12-4 and TRBJ2-3; a weak D match, TRBD1 (5 bases). The CDR3 covers 15 residues. V was pared by 2 bases and J by 2 bases, with 11 bases between.

This chain uses TRBV30 with TRBJ1-1; no clear D. CDR1 GTSNPN and CDR2 SVGIG come from the germline V gene (reference sequence). The CDR3 loop spans 14 amino acids. The V end lost 4 bases, the J end lost 6 bases, and 18 bases lay between the germline ends. The CDR3 loop is CAWMILGLDAEAFF. The CDR3 DNA reads as TGTGCCTGGATGATTCTTGGGTTGGACGCTGAAGCTTTCTTT.